A selection of T cell receptor beta chains follows, all from one sample in a study of blood T cell repertoires in COVID-19. The table came from immunoSEQ multiplex PCR; TCRdb's copy has only in-frame clones and leaves some out. The sample holds roughly 100,000 clones; 70% to 90% are singletons and the top ten take around 3.2%. The specimen was peripheral blood. The source of these receptors is a human donor in a cohort sampled during active COVID-19. Both conserved end residues are part of each CDR3. The D gene is left open where the match is weak. Clone size appears in some rows only: once, few, many, or a class for an expanded clone.

>TRBJ1-2|TRBD1|-|12|TRBV2
CASHRDRDGYTF
TGTGCCAGCCACCGGGACAGGGATGGCTACACCTTC
>TRBJ1-2|-|-|14|TRBV2
CASSAGRSIYGYTF
TGTGCCAGCAGTGCCGGGAGGAGTATTTATGGCTACACCTTC
>TRBJ2-6|-|-|15|TRBV5-6
CASSFYRAGANVLTF
TGTGCCAGCAGCTTTTACAGGGCTGGGGCCAACGTCCTGACTTTC
>TRBJ2-7|TRBD1|-|15|TRBV7-2
CASSSRDRLSYEQYF
TGTGCCAGCAGCTCCCGGGACAGGTTATCCTACGAGCAGTACTTC
>TRBJ2-1|-|-|15|TRBV7-2
CASSLFYRENNEQFF
TGTGCCAGCAGCTTATTTTACAGGGAAAACAATGAGCAGTTCTTC
>TRBJ2-7|TRBD2|-|19|TRBV27
CASKSSGVTGPASSYEQYF
TGTGCCAGCAAGAGTAGCGGGGTAACCGGCCCCGCTAGCTCCTACGAGCAGTACTTC
>TRBJ1-2|TRBD1|-|16|TRBV7-2
CASSLALGDSLRGYTF
TGTGCCAGCAGCTTAGCCCTCGGGGACAGTCTTCGAGGCTACACCTTC
>TRBJ2-7|TRBD2|-|14|TRBV19
CASRISGASYEQYF
TGTGCCAGTCGTATTAGCGGGGCTAGCTACGAGCAGTACTTC
>TRBJ2-3|-|-|14|TRBV18
CASSGRGPPDTQYF
TGTGCCAGCTCAGGAAGGGGTCCCCCAGATACGCAGTATTTT
>TRBJ2-5|-|medium-sized|14|TRBV4-1
CASSQDTGRETQYF
TGCGCCAGCAGCCAAGATACTGGGAGGGAGACCCAGTACTTC
>TRBJ2-3|-|-|17|TRBV3-1/TRBV3-2
CASSQFLDPGITDTQYF
TGTGCCAGCAGCCAATTCCTTGACCCCGGGATTACAGATACGCAGTATTTT
>TRBJ1-5|-|-|14|TRBV19
CASSIGGGQQPQHF
TGTGCCAGTAGTATAGGGGGAGGGCAACAGCCCCAGCATTTT
>TRBJ2-7|-|-|11|TRBV28
CASSLQYEQYF
TGTGCCAGCAGTTTACAGTACGAGCAGTACTTC
>TRBJ1-6|-|-|14|TRBV18
CASSPRQNNSPLHF
TGTGCCAGCTCACCACGACAGAATAATTCACCCCTCCACTTT
>TRBJ2-2|TRBD2|-|19|TRBV3-1/TRBV3-2
CASSHLGLAGGINTGELFF
TGTGCCAGCAGCCATCTGGGACTAGCGGGGGGAATAAACACCGGGGAGCTGTTTTTT
>TRBJ2-5|TRBD2|-|18|TRBV3-1/TRBV3-2
CASSQGVGLAGLQETQYF
TGTGCCAGCAGCCAAGGAGTAGGTCTAGCGGGACTCCAAGAGACCCAGTACTTC
>TRBJ1-5|TRBD1|-|15|TRBV12-5
CASGSRDRLNQPQHF
TGTGCTAGTGGTTCACGGGACAGACTCAATCAGCCCCAGCATTTT
>TRBJ2-4|-|-|12|TRBV5-1
CASSLEGDIQYF
TGCGCCAGCAGCTTAGAGGGGGACATTCAGTACTTC
>TRBJ1-2|TRBD1|-|15|TRBV5-1
CASSLTGGGNYGYTF
TGCGCCAGCAGTTTAACAGGGGGCGGGAACTATGGCTACACCTTC
>TRBJ2-1|-|-|14|TRBV10-1
CASSESKRYNEQFF
TGCGCCAGCAGTGAGTCAAAACGGTACAATGAGCAGTTCTTC
>TRBJ2-7|TRBD2|-|14|TRBV5-6
CASRESGSPYEQYF
TGTGCCAGCAGAGAGAGCGGGAGCCCCTACGAGCAGTACTTC
>TRBJ1-5|TRBD1|-|15|TRBV29-1
CSVAQGQGNNQPQHF
TGCAGCGTTGCCCAGGGACAGGGGAACAATCAGCCCCAGCATTTT
>TRBJ2-5|-|few|15|TRBV7-2
CASSLGWRGGETQYF
TGTGCCAGCAGCTTGGGGTGGCGGGGAGGAGAGACCCAGTACTTC
>TRBJ2-3|TRBD1|-|15|TRBV5-1
CASERTGQVTDTQYF
TGCGCCAGCGAACGCACGGGACAGGTAACAGATACGCAGTATTTT
>TRBJ2-7|TRBD1|-|12|TRBV4-2
CASSQDRGWQYF
TGTGCCAGCAGCCAGGACAGGGGGTGGCAGTACTTC
>TRBJ1-4|-|-|18|TRBV18
CASSPDVVLASEQEKLFF
TGTGCCAGCTCGCCCGACGTCGTCCTAGCGTCAGAGCAAGAAAAACTGTTTTTT
>TRBJ2-7|TRBD2|-|15|TRBV10-3
CAISGRTSGDGEQYF
TGTGCCATCAGTGGACGGACTAGCGGGGACGGCGAGCAGTACTTC
>TRBJ2-2|TRBD1|-|17|TRBV15
CATSTPSRQGNTGELFF
TGTGCCACCAGCACCCCCAGTAGACAGGGGAACACCGGGGAGCTGTTTTTT
>TRBJ1-5|-|-|16|TRBV15
CATSSLTGAINQPQHF
TGTGCCACCAGCTCTCTGACAGGCGCGATCAATCAGCCCCAGCATTTT
>TRBJ2-5|TRBD1|once|15|TRBV7-9
CASSLRQGAVETQYF
TGTGCCAGCAGCTTAAGACAGGGGGCTGTGGAGACCCAGTACTTC
>TRBJ1-1|TRBD1|-|16|TRBV7-2
CASHFGTGVGGTEAFF
TGTGCCAGCCATTTCGGGACAGGGGTTGGCGGCACTGAAGCTTTCTTT
>TRBJ1-5|TRBD1|-|14|TRBV19
CAGSGTGPNQPQHF
TGTGCCGGATCGGGGACAGGACCTAATCAGCCCCAGCATTTT
>TRBJ2-1|TRBD2|-|20|TRBV7-3
CASSLTIAGGPISSYNEQFF
TGTGCCAGCAGCTTAACCATAGCGGGGGGACCAATAAGCTCCTACAATGAGCAGTTCTTC
>TRBJ2-5|-|-|13|TRBV19
CASSAGSQETQYF
TGTGCCAGTAGTGCGGGCAGCCAAGAGACCCAGTACTTC
>TRBJ1-1|-|few|15|TRBV7-2
CASSFGGAMNTEAFF
TGTGCCAGCAGCTTTGGGGGGGCGATGAACACTGAAGCTTTCTTT
>TRBJ1-2|TRBD1|-|15|TRBV2
CASSEGQGVHYGYTF
TGTGCCAGCAGTGAAGGACAGGGGGTCCACTATGGCTACACCTTC
>TRBJ2-2|-|-|15|TRBV7-9
CASSIRVSGAGELFF
TGTGCCAGCAGCATCAGGGTTTCCGGTGCCGGGGAGCTGTTTTTT
>TRBJ2-7|TRBD2|-|13|TRBV29-1
CSVRRGTAYEQYF
TGCAGCGTTCGGCGGGGGACCGCCTACGAGCAGTACTTC
>TRBJ1-3|TRBD1|-|16|TRBV2
CASSSGTGSSGNTIYF
TGTGCCAGCAGTTCCGGGACAGGGAGCTCTGGAAACACCATATATTTT
>TRBJ2-1|-|-|14|TRBV28
CASSQMSSGNEQFF
TGTGCCAGCAGTCAAATGTCCAGCGGGAATGAGCAGTTCTTC
>TRBJ2-2|-|-|13|TRBV27
CASRRTNTGELFF
TGTGCCAGCAGGAGGACGAACACCGGGGAGCTGTTTTTT
>TRBJ1-2|-|once|15|TRBV5-1
CASSLLQQGTYGYTF
TGCGCCAGCAGCTTGCTGCAACAGGGAACCTATGGCTACACCTTC
>TRBJ1-5|TRBD1|-|16|TRBV19
CASSPGTGARNQPQHF
TGTGCCAGTAGCCCCGGGACAGGGGCTCGGAATCAGCCCCAGCATTTT
>TRBJ2-3|-|-|12|TRBV24-1
CATGAGTDTQYF
TGTGCCACCGGGGCTGGCACAGATACGCAGTATTTT
>TRBJ1-1|-|few|14|TRBV30
CAWSVHQGSTEAFF
TGTGCCTGGAGTGTACATCAGGGGAGCACTGAAGCTTTCTTT
>TRBJ2-3|-|-|16|TRBV7-3
CASSTTGTASTDTQYF
TGTGCCAGCAGCACTACAGGGACCGCTAGCACAGATACGCAGTATTTT
>TRBJ2-2|-|-|14|TRBV9
CASSVASLTGELFF
TGTGCCAGCAGCGTGGCTAGCTTGACCGGGGAGCTGTTTTTT
>TRBJ2-3|TRBD1|-|18|TRBV10-3
CAISDSFPGQGNTDTQYF
TGTGCCATCAGTGATTCTTTCCCGGGACAGGGAAACACAGATACGCAGTATTTT
>TRBJ1-5|-|once|17|TRBV5-6
CASSLVLGGGSNQPQHF
TGTGCCAGCAGCTTGGTACTTGGGGGGGGCAGCAATCAGCCCCAGCATTTT
>TRBJ1-1|-|-|13|TRBV5-1
CASRPSTGTEAFF
TGCGCCAGCAGACCTTCTACTGGCACTGAAGCTTTCTTT
>TRBJ1-1|TRBD1|-|15|TRBV7-2
CASSWRTGFRTEAFF
TGTGCCAGCAGCTGGAGGACAGGGTTTCGCACTGAAGCTTTCTTT
>TRBJ1-1|-|-|14|TRBV7-9
CASSLQGRGAEAFF
TGTGCCAGCAGCTTACAGGGGCGCGGAGCTGAAGCTTTCTTT
>TRBJ2-5|TRBD2|-|16|TRBV19
CASSTLRAGGSETQYF
TGTGCCAGTAGTACCCTTCGGGCGGGAGGTTCGGAGACCCAGTACTTC
>TRBJ2-2|TRBD1|-|15|TRBV5-1
CASSWGQTSTGELFF
TGCGCCAGCAGCTGGGGACAGACGAGCACCGGGGAGCTGTTTTTT
>TRBJ2-7|-|few|15|TRBV28
CASTIPSGLGYEQYF
TGTGCCAGCACCATCCCGTCAGGGCTAGGCTACGAGCAGTACTTC